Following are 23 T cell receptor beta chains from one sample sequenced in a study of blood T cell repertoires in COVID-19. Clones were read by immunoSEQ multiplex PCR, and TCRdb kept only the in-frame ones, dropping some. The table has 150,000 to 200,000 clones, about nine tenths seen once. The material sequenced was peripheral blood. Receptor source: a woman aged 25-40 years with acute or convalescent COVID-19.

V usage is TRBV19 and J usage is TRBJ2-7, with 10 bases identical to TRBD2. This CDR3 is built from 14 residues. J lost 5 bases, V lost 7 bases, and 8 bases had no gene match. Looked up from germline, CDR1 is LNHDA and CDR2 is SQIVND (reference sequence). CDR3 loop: CASNSGTSVDEQYF. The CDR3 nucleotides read TGTGCCAGTAATTCCGGGACTAGCGTGGACGAGCAGTACTTC.

The CDR3 nucleotides read TGCGCCAGCAGCTTGTCTTCGGGGGTTGAGGGCTACACCTTC. Its translation is CASSLSSGVEGYTF. V usage is TRBV5-1 and J usage is TRBJ1-2; D may be TRBD1 (5 bases). Trimming left V 1 base short and J 8 bases short, with 15 bases between. CDR3 length: 14 amino acids. The V gene's germline CDR1 is SGHRS and CDR2 YFSETQ.

CDR3 DNA sequence: TGCGCCAGCAGGCGCAACTGGACCGGGGAGCTGTTTTTT. Its translation is CASRRNWTGELFF. The rearrangement uses TRBV23-1 and TRBJ2-2; D is unresolved. TRBV23-1 is noted as an ORF with a role that remains uncertain. V lost 6 bases to trimming and J lost 5 bases, with 10 bases between them. The CDR3 length is 13 residues.

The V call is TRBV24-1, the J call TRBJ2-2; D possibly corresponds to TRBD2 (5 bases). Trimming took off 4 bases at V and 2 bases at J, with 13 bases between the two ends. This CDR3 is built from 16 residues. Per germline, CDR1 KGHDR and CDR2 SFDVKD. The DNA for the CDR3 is TGTGCCACCAGTGACCCTAGAGCGGTAAACACCGGGGAGCTGTTTTTT. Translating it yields CATSDPRAVNTGELFF.

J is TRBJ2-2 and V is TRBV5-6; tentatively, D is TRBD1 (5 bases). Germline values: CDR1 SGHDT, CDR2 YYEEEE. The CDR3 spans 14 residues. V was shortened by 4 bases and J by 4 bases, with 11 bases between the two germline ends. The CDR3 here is CASSPDTFTGELFF. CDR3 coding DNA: TGTGCCAGCAGCCCGGACACCTTCACCGGGGAGCTGTTTTTT.

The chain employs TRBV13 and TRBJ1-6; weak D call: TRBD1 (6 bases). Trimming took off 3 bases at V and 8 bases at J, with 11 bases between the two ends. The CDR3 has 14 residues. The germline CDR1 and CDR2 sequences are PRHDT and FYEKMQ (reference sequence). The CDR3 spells CASSFQGRDSPLHF. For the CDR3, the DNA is TGTGCCAGCAGCTTTCAGGGGCGGGATTCACCCCTCCACTTT. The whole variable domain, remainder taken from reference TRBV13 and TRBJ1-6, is AAGVIQSPRHLIKEKRETATLKCYPIPRHDTVYWYQQGPGQDPQFLISFYEKMQSDKGSIPDRFSAQQFSDYHSELNMSSLELGDSALYFCASSFQGRDSPLHFGNGTRLTVT.

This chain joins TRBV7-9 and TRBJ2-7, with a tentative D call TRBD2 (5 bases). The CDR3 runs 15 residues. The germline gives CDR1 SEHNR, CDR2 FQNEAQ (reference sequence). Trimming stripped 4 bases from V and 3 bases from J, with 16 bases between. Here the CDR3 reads CASSSPKGGGYEQYF. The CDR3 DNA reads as TGTGCCAGCAGCTCCCCGAAAGGCGGAGGCTACGAGCAGTACTTC.

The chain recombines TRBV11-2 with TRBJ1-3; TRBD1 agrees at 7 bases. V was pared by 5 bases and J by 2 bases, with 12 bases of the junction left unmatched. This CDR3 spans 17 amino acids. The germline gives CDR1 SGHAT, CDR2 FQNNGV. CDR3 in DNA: TGTGCCAGCAGCCTTCATCCGACAGGGAAGACTGGAAACACCATATATTTT. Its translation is CASSLHPTGKTGNTIYF. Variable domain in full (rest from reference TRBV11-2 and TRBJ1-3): EAGVAQSPRYKIIEKRQSVAFWCNPISGHATLYWYQQILGQGPKLLIQFQNNGVVDDSQLPKDRFSAERLKGVDSTLKIQPAKLEDSAVYLCASSLHPTGKTGNTIYFGEGSWLTVV.

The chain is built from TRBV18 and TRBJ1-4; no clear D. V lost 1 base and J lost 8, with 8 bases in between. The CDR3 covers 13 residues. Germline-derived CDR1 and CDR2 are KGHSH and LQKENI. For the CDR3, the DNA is TGTGCCAGCTCACCACAGCGCCTGGAAAAACTGTTTTTT. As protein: CASSPQRLEKLFF.

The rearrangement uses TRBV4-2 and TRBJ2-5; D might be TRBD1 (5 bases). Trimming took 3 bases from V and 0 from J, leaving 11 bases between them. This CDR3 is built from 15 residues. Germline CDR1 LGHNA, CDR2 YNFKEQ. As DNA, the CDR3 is TGTGCCAGCAGCCATCTGGACAAATACCAAGAGACCCAGTACTTC. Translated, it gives CASSHLDKYQETQYF.

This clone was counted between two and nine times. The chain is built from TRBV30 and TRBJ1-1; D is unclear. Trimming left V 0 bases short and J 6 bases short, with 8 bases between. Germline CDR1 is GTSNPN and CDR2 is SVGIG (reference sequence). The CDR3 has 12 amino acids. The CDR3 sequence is CAWSVTRAEAFF. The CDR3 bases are TGTGCCTGGAGTGTCACGCGGGCTGAAGCTTTCTTT.

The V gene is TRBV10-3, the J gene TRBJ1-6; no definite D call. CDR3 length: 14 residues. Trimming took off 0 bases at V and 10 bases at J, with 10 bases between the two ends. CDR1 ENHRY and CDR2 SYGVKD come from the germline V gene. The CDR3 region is CAISESTLESPLHF. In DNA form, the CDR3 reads TGTGCCATCAGTGAGTCCACCCTTGAGTCACCCCTCCACTTT.

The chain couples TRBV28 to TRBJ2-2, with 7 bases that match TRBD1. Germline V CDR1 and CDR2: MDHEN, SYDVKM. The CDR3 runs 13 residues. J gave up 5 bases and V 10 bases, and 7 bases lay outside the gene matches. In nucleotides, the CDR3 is TGTGCCAACCGGGACAGTACTACCGGGGAGCTGTTTTTT. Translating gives CANRDSTTGELFF.

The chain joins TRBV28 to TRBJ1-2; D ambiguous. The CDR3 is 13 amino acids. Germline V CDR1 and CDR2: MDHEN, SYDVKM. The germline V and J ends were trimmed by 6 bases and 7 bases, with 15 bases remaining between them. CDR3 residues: CASRPGNFFGYTF. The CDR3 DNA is TGTGCCAGCAGGCCGGGAAACTTTTTTGGCTACACCTTC.

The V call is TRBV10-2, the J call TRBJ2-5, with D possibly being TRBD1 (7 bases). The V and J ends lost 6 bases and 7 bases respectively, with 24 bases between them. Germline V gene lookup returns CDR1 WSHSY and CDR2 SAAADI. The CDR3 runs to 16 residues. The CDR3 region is CASSDRERDSGRTQYF. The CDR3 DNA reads TGCGCCAGCAGCGACAGGGAAAGGGACTCAGGGCGGACCCAGTACTTC.

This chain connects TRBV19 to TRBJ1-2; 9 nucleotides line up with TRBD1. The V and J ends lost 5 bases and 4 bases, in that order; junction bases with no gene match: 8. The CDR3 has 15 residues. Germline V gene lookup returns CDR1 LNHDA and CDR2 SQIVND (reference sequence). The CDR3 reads CASSPTQGAVYGYTF. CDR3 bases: TGTGCCAGTAGTCCAACACAGGGGGCTGTCTATGGCTACACCTTC.

The DNA for the CDR3 is TGCGCCAGCAGCAACCCCTATGAGACCCAGTACTTC. The encoded protein is CASSNPYETQYF. The V call is TRBV5-1, the J call TRBJ2-5; D remains unclear. The CDR3 length is 12 residues. Trimming took off 4 bases at V and 5 bases at J, with 9 bases between the two ends. Germline values: CDR1 SGHRS, CDR2 YFSETQ.

Here the CDR3 reads CATSRDSVLLTKNIQYF. CDR3 nucleotide sequence: TGTGCCACCAGCAGAGATTCCGTGTTACTAACCAAAAACATTCAGTACTTC. This sequence joins TRBV15 and TRBJ2-4, with D unclear. The CDR3 has 17 residues. Germline V CDR1 and CDR2: LNHNV, YYDKDF (reference sequence). The V gene lost 0 bases and the J gene lost 2 bases, with 14 bases spanning the gap.

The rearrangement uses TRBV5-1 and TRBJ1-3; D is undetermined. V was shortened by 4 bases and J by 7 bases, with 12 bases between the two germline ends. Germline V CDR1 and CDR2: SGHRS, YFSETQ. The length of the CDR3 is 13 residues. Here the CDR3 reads CASSPEQSNTIYF. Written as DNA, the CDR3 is TGCGCCAGCAGCCCCGAACAGTCCAACACCATATATTTT.

The CDR3 DNA reads as TGCGCCAGCAGCTTGGAAACAGAGAGCTATGGCTACACCTTC. It is translated as CASSLETESYGYTF. This rearrangement joins TRBV5-1 to TRBJ1-2; D unclear. In germline, CDR1 is SGHRS, CDR2 YFSETQ. The ends were cut back, 0 bases at V and 4 bases at J, with 10 bases in the middle. The CDR3 length is 14 residues. The variable domain in full, with the rest retrieved from reference TRBV5-1 and TRBJ1-2, is KAGVTQTPRYLIKTRGQQVTLSCSPISGHRSVSWYQQTPGQGLQFLFEYFSETQRNKGNFPGRFSGRQFSNSRSEMNVSTLELGDSALYLCASSLETESYGYTFGSGTRLTVV.

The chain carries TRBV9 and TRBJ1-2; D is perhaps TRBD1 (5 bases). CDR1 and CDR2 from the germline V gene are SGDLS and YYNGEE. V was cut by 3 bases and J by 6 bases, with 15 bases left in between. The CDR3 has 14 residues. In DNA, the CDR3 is TGTGCCAGCAGCGCGGACACCCGATACCATGGCTACACCTTC. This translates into CASSADTRYHGYTF.

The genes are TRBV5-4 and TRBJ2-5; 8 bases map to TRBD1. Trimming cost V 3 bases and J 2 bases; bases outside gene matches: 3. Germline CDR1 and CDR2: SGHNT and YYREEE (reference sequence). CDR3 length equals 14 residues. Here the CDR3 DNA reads TGTGCCAGCAGCTCGACAGGGGCGCAAGAGACCCAGTACTTC. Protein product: CASSSTGAQETQYF.

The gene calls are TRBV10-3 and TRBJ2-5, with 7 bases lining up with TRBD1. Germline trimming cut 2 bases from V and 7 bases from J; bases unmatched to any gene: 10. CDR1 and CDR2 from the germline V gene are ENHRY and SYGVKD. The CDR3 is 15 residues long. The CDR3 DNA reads TGTGCCATCAGTGAGCCCTCCCGACAGGGTGCGACCCAGTACTTC. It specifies CAISEPSRQGATQYF.